One TCR beta chain is described in this entry. The data were obtained in a study of chemoradiotherapy in HPV16-positive cancers. Sequencing used immunoSEQ multiplex PCR; TCRdb keeps in-frame clones, though not all of them. The sample consists of about 2,000 clones, almost 85% of them appearing once. The ends were cut back, 6 bases at V and 0 bases at J, with 9 bases in the middle. Looked up from germline, CDR1 is MNHEY and CDR2 is SVGAGI. The CDR3 covers 14 residues. Sequenced material: tumor tissue, taken from a patient who underwent chemoradiotherapy. The chain joins TRBV6-5 to TRBJ1-3, with D possibly TRBD1 on 5 matching bases. The sequence came from a human donor with HPV-associated anogenital cancer. This CDR3 reads CASREQDSGNTIYF. The CDR3 DNA reads TGTGCCAGCAGGGAACAGGACTCTGGAAACACCATATATTTT.